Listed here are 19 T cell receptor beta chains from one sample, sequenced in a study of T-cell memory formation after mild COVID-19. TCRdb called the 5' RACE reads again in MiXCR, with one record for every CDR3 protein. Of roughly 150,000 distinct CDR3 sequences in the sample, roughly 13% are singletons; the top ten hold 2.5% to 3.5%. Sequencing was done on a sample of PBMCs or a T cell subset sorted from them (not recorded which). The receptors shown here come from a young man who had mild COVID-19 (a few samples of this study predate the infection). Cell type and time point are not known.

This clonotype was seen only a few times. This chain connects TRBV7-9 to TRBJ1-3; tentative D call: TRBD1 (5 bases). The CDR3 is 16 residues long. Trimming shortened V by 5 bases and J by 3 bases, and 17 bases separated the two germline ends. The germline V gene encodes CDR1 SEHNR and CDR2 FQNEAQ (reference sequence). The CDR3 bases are TGTGCCAGCAGCCTGATGGGGGGGAATCGTGGAAACACCATATATTTT. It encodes CASSLMGGNRGNTIYF.

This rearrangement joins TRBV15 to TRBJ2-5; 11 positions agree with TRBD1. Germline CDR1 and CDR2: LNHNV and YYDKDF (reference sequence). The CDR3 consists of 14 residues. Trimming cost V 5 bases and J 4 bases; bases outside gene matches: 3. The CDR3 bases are TGTGCCACCAGCGGGGGACAGGGGGGAGAGACCCAGTACTTC. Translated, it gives CATSGGQGGETQYF.

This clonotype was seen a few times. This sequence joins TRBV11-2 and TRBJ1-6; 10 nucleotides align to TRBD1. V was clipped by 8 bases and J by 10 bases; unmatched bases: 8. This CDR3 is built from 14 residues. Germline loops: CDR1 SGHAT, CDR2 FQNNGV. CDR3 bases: TGTGCCAGCCGTGGACAGGGGGGCGGCTCACCCCTCCACTTT. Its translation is CASRGQGGGSPLHF.

This CDR3 reads CASSLGDRGPTEAFF. CDR3 nucleotide sequence: TGTGCCAGCAGTTTAGGGGACAGGGGGCCCACTGAAGCTTTCTTT. The chain combines TRBV12-3 or TRBV12-4 with TRBJ1-1, with 12 bases aligning to TRBD1. The CDR3 runs 15 residues. V lost 1 base to trimming and J lost 4 bases; unmatched junction nucleotides: 1.

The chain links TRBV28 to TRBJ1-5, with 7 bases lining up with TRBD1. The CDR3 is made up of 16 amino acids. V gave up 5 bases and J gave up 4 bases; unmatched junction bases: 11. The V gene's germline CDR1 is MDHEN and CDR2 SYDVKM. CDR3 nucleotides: TGTGCCAGCAGTCGGATCCGCGGACAGGAGAATCAGCCCCAGCATTTT. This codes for CASSRIRGQENQPQHF.

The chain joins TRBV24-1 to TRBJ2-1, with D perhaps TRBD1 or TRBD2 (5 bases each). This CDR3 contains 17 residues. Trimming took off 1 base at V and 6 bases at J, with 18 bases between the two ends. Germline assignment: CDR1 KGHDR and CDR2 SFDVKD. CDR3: CATSDLPGRSRANEQFF. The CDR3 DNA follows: TGTGCCACCAGTGATTTACCGGGACGCTCCCGCGCCAATGAGCAGTTCTTC.

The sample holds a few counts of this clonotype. The CDR3, as DNA: TGCGCCAGCAGAGCAGGGGGCAGACCAGCCGGGGATACGCAGTATTTT. This translates into CASRAGGRPAGDTQYF. The rearrangement links TRBV5-1 to TRBJ2-3; 8 nucleotides match TRBD1. With 5 bases clipped from V and 6 bases from J, the junction kept 14 bases outside the gene matches. Germline lookup yields CDR1 SGHRS and CDR2 YFSETQ. The CDR3 has 16 residues.

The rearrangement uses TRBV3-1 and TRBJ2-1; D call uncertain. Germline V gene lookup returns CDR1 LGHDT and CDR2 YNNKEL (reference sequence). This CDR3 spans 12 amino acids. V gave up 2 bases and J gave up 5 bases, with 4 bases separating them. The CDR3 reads CASSQLDNEQFF. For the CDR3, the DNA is TGTGCCAGCAGCCAACTGGACAATGAGCAGTTCTTC.

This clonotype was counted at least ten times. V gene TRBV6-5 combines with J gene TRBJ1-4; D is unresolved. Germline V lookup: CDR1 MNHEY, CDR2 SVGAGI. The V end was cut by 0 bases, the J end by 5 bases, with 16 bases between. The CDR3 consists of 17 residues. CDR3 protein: CASSYSKIPGSNEKLFF. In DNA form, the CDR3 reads TGTGCCAGCAGTTACTCGAAAATTCCTGGGTCGAATGAAAAACTGTTTTTT.

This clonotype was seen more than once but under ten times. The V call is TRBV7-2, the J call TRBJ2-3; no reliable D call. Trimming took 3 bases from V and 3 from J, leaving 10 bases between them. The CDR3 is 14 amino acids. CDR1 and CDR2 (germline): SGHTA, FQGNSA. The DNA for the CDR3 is TGTGCCAGCAGCTTGTCACGTTGGACAGATACGCAGTATTTT. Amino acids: CASSLSRWTDTQYF.

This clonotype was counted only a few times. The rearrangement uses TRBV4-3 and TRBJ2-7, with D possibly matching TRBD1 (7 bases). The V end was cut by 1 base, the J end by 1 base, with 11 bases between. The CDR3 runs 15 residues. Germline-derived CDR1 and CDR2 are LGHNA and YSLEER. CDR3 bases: TGCGCCAGCAGCCAAGGGGCAGGGGGGTCCTACGAGCAGTACTTC. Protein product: CASSQGAGGSYEQYF.

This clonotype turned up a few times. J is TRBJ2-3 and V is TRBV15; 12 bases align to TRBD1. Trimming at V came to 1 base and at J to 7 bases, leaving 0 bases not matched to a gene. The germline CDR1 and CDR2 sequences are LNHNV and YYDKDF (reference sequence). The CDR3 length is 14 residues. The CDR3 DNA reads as TGTGCCACCAGCAGAGGGGACAGGGGGCATACGCAGTATTTT. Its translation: CATSRGDRGHTQYF. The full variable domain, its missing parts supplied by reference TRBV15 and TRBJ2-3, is DAMVIQNPRYQVTQFGKPVTLSCSQTLNHNVMYWYQQKSSQAPKLLFHYYDKDFNNEADTPDNFQSRRPNTSFCFLDIRSPGLGDTAMYLCATSRGDRGHTQYFGPGTRLTVL.

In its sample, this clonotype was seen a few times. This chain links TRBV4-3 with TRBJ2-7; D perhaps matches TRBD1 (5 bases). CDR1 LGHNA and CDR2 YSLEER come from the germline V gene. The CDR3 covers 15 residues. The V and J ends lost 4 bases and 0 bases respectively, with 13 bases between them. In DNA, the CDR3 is TGCGCCAGCAGCCTCGCAAGGGGAAGCTCCTACGAGCAGTACGTC. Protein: CASSLARGSSYEQYV.

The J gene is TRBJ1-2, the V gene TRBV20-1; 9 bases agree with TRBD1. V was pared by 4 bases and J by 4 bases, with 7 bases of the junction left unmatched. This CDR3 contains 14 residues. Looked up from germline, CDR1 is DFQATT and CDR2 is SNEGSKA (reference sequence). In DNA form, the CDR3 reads TGCAGTGCTACCCACGCGGACAGGGGCTATGGCTACACCTTC. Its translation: CSATHADRGYGYTF.

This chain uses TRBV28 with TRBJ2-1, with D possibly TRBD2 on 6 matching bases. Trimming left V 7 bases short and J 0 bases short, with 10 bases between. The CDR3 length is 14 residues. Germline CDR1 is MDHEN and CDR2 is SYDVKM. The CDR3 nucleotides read TGTGCCAGCAAGACTAGACTCTCCTACAATGAGCAGTTCTTC. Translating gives CASKTRLSYNEQFF.

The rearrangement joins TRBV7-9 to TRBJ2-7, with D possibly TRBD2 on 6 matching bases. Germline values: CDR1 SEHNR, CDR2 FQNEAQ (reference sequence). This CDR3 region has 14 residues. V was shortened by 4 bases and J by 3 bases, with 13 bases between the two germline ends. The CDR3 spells CASSWRAGVYEQYF. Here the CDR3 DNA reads TGTGCCAGCAGCTGGAGGGCAGGAGTCTACGAGCAGTACTTC.

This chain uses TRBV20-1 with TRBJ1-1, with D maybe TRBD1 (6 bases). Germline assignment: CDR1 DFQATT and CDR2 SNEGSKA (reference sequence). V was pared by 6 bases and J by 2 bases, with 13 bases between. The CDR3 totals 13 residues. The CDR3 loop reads CSAPRDTNTEAFF. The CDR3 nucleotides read TGCAGTGCGCCCCGGGACACCAACACTGAAGCTTTCTTT.

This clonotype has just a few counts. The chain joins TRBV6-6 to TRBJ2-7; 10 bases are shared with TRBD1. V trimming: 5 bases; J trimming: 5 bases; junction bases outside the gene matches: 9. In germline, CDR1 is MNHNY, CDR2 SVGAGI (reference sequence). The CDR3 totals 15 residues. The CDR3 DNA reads TGTGCCAGCAGTCCGATAGGAGACAGGGGGCACGAGCAGTACTTC. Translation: CASSPIGDRGHEQYF.

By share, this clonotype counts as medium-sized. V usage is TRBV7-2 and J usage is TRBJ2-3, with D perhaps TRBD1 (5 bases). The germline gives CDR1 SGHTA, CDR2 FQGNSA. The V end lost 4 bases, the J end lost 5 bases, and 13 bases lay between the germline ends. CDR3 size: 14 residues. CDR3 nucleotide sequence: TGTGCCAGCAGCTCGACCAGGGTCGGAGATACGCAGTATTTT. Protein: CASSSTRVGDTQYF.